A single sample is the source of the 3 T cell receptor beta chains below, sequenced in a study of cytomegalovirus exposure and HLA in healthy donors. The PCR made use of 60 Vbeta and 13 Jbeta primers. Here immunoSEQ multiplex PCR was the method, and the copy in TCRdb shows in-frame clones only, minus some. Among about 140,000 clones listed, around 80% were seen once. The sample consisted of PBMCs. Receptors originate from a man aged 30 to 39 in good health and CMV-seropositive.

CDR3 loop: CASSQDGGVGSYEQYF. The CDR3 nucleotides are TGCGCCAGCAGCCAAGATGGCGGGGTGGGGTCCTACGAGCAGTACTTC. The chain carries TRBV4-1 and TRBJ2-7; TRBD2 is a possible D gene (6 bases). V was cut by 0 bases and J by 1 base, with 13 bases left in between. The CDR3 runs to 16 residues. Germline V gene sequence: CDR1 MGHRA, CDR2 YSYEKL.

The table lists this clone with a count of one. The chain uses TRBV19 and TRBJ2-3; 12 positions match TRBD2. The CDR3 loop spans 16 amino acids. Germline assignment: CDR1 LNHDA and CDR2 SQIVND (reference sequence). V dropped 5 bases and J dropped 4; count of bases not matched to a gene: 7. CDR3 sequence: CASSPRLAGVSDTQYF. For the CDR3, the DNA is TGTGCCAGTAGTCCAAGACTAGCGGGGGTTTCAGATACGCAGTATTTT.

The V and J genes are TRBV5-1 and TRBJ2-1; the match to TRBD1 covers 10 bases. V trimming: 4 bases; J trimming: 9 bases; junction bases outside the gene matches: 1. The germline gives CDR1 SGHRS, CDR2 YFSETQ. The CDR3 consists of 12 residues. This CDR3 is CASSGTGVEQFF. The CDR3 DNA reads as TGCGCCAGCAGCGGGACAGGGGTTGAGCAGTTCTTC.